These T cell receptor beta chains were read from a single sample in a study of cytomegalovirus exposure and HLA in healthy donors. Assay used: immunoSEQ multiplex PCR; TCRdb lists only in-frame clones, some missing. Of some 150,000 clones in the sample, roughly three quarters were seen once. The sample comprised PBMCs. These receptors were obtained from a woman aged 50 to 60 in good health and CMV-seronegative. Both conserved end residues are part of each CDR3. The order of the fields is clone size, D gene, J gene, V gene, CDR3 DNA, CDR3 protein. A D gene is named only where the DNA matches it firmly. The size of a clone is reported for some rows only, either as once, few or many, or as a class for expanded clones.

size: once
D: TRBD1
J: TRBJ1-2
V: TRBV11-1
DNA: TGTGCCAGCAGCCGACAGGGGGCGGTCTATGGCTACACCTTC
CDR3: CASSRQGAVYGYTF

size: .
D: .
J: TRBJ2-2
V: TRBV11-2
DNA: TGTGCCAGCAGCTTAGTGGGGGGGGCCGCCGGGGAGCTGTTTTTT
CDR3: CASSLVGGAAGELFF

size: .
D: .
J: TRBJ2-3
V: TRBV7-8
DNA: TGTGCCAGCAGCAATTCCCTCGATGGGGCAAAAGATACGCAGTATTTT
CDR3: CASSNSLDGAKDTQYF

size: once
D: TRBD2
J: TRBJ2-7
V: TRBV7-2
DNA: TGTGCCAGCAGCTTCGGACTAGCCCTCACCTACGAGCAGTACTTC
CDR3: CASSFGLALTYEQYF

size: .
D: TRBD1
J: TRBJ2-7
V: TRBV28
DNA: TGTGCCAGCAGTCCGGACAGGGGGCATTTCGACGAGCAGTACTTC
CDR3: CASSPDRGHFDEQYF

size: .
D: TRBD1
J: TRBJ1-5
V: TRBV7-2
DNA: TGTGCCAGCAGCGCTGGACAGGGGGCTCAGCCCCAGCATTTT
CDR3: CASSAGQGAQPQHF

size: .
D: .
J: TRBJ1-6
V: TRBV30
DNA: TGTGCCTGGAGGCAGGGACAAGGAAAAAGCTCCTATAATTCACCCCTCCACTTT
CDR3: CAWRQGQGKSSYNSPLHF

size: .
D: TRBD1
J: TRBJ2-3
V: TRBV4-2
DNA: TGTGCCAGCAGCCCGGGACAGGGAACAGATACGCAGTATTTT
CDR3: CASSPGQGTDTQYF

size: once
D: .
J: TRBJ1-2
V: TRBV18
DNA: TGTGCCAGCTCAGCCCAGGGTGACTATGGCTACACCTTC
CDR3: CASSAQGDYGYTF

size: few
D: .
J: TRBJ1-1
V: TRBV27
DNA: TGTGCCAGCACTCGTTCCGGGAAAATGGCTGAAGCTTTCTTT
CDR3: CASTRSGKMAEAFF

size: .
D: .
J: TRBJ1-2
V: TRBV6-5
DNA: TGTGCCAGCAGTTACGGCAGGGAAAGTGATGGCTACACCTTC
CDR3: CASSYGRESDGYTF

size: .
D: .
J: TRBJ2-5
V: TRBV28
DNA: TGTGCCAGCAGTTTCTGGACTAAAGAGACCCAGTACTTC
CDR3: CASSFWTKETQYF

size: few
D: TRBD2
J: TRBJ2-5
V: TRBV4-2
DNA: TGTGCCAGCAGCCAGGAAGGTCGGGGGGGCCAAGAGACCCAGTACTTC
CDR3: CASSQEGRGGQETQYF

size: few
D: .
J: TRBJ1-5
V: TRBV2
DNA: TGTGCCAGCAGTAAGGACGGGGTTAAGCCCCAGCATTTT
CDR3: CASSKDGVKPQHF

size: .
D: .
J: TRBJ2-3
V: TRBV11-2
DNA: TGTGCCAGCAGCTTATTTGCGGCTAGCACAGATACGCAGTATTTT
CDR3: CASSLFAASTDTQYF

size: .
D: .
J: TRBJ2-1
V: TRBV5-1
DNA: TGCGCCAGCAGCTTGGGGGCAGGGGCACACAATGAGCAGTTCTTC
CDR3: CASSLGAGAHNEQFF

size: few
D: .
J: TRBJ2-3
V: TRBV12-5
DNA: TGTGCTAGTGGTGTTATAAACACAGATACGCAGTATTTT
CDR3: CASGVINTDTQYF

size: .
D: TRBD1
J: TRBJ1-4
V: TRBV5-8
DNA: TGTGCCAGCAGCTTGGGCCCCCGGACAGGGCGTAATGAAAAACTGTTTTTT
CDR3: CASSLGPRTGRNEKLFF

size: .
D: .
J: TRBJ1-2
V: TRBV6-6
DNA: TGTGCAACCCGAAGAATGGGCGCTCCTGAGTATGGCTACACCTTC
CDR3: CATRRMGAPEYGYTF

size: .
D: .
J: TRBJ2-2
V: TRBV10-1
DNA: TGCGCCAGCACAGGGGCCCTTTACACCGGGGAGCTGTTTTTT
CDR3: CASTGALYTGELFF

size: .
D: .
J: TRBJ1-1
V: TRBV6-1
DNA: TGTGCCAGCAAAGGACACACCACTGAAGCTTTCTTT
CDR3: CASKGHTTEAFF

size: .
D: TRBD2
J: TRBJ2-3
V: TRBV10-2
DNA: TGCGCCAGCAGTGAGGCGGGGGGGTGGGTAGATACGCAGTATTTT
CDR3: CASSEAGGWVDTQYF

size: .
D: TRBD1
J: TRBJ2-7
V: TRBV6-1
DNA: TGTGCCAGCAGTACACAGGGGCCCGAGCAGTACTTC
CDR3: CASSTQGPEQYF

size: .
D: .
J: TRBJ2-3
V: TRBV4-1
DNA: TGCGCCAGCAGCCAAGTTTGGCCGACAGATACGCAGTATTTT
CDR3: CASSQVWPTDTQYF

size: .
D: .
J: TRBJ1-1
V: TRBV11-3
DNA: TGTGCCAGCAGCTTAAATCGGGGGAGCACTGAAGCTTTCTTT
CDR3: CASSLNRGSTEAFF

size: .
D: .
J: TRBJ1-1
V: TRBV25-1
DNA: TGTGCCAGCAGTGAATCGGCGGGGAACACTGAAGCTTTCTTT
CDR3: CASSESAGNTEAFF

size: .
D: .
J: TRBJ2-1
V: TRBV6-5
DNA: TGTGCCAGCAGCCTTTACAATGAGCAGTTCTTC
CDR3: CASSLYNEQFF

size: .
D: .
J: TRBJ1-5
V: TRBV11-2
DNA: TGTGCCAGCAGCTTAGATGGGACTCAGAATCAGCCCCAGCATTTT
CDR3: CASSLDGTQNQPQHF

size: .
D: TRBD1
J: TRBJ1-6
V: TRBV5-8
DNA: TGTGCCAGCAGCTTGGCCGGGACAGGAAATAATTCACCCCTCCACTTT
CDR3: CASSLAGTGNNSPLHF

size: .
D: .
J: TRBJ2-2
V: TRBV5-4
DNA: TGTGCCAGCAGCTTAGATAGTAGGGAGCTGTTTTTT
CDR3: CASSLDSRELFF

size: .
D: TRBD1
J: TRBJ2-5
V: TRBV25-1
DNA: TGTGCCAGCAGTGAGACCGGGACAGGGTTTGAGACCCAGTACTTC
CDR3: CASSETGTGFETQYF

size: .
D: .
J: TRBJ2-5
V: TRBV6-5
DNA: TGTGCCAGCAGTGAAGCGGAGAAAGAGACCCAGTACTTC
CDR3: CASSEAEKETQYF

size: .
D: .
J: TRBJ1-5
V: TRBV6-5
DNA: TGTGCCAGCAGTGCAACAGGAAATAGCAATCAGCCCCAGCATTTT
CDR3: CASSATGNSNQPQHF

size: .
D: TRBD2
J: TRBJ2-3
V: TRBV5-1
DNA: TGCGCCAGCAGCCGGACTAGCGGGGGGGCAGATACGCAGTATTTT
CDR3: CASSRTSGGADTQYF

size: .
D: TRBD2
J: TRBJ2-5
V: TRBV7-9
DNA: TGTGCCAGCAGCTCCATTACTAGCGGGGGGGAGACCCAGTACTTC
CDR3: CASSSITSGGETQYF

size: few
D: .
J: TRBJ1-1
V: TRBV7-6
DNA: TGTGCCAGCAGCTTCGGAGAGAACACTGAAGCTTTCTTT
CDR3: CASSFGENTEAFF

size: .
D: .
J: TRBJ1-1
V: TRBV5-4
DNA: TGTGCCAGCAGCCTGCGCCGGGGGGCGACGAACACTGAAGCTTTCTTT
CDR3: CASSLRRGATNTEAFF

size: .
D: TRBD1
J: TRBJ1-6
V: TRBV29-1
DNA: TGCAGCGTTGAAGAACAGGGGTCGCGGAATTCACCCCTCCACTTT
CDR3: CSVEEQGSRNSPLHF

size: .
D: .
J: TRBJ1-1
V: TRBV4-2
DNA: TGTGCCAGCAGCCAAGGGTCCGGGGATTTTAACACTGAAGCTTTCTTT
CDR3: CASSQGSGDFNTEAFF

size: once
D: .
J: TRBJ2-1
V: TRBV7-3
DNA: TGTGCCAGCAGCTTAGGACAAATTCGGTACAATGAGCAGTTCTTC
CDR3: CASSLGQIRYNEQFF

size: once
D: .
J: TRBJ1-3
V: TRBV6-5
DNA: TGTGCCAGCAGGGCGGGACGATTCTCTGGAAACACCATATATTTT
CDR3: CASRAGRFSGNTIYF

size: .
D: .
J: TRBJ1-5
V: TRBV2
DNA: TGTGCCAGCAGTGTCGGCAGGTCGAGCAATCAGCCCCAGCATTTT
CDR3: CASSVGRSSNQPQHF

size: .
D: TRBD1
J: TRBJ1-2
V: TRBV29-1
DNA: TGCAGCGTTTCACAGGGGGCCGGCTACACCTTC
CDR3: CSVSQGAGYTF

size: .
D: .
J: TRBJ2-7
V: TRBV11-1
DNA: TGTGCCAGCAGCTTAGGTTCGAGCGTCCTAAACTCCTACGAGCAGTACTTC
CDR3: CASSLGSSVLNSYEQYF

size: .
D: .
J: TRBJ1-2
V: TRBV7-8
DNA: TGTGCCAGCAGCTTAGGGTCAGGGCAGGATGGCTACACCTTC
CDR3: CASSLGSGQDGYTF

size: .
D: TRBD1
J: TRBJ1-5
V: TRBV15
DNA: TGTGCCACCAGCCCGACTGCAGGGGGCTATAGCAATCAGCCCCAGCATTTT
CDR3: CATSPTAGGYSNQPQHF

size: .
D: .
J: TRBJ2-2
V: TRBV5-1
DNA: TGCGCCAGCAGCTCCGGACAGTACACCGGGGAGCTGTTTTTT
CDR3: CASSSGQYTGELFF

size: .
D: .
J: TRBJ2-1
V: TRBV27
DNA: TGTGCCAGCCAGGGAGGTATCTCCAATGAGCAGTTCTTC
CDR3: CASQGGISNEQFF

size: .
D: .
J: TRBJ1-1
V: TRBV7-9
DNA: TGTGCCAGCAGCCGAGGGAACACTGAAGCTTTCTTT
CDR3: CASSRGNTEAFF

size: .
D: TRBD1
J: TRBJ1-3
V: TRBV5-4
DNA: TGTGCCAGCAGCTGGGGACAGGGAACTGGAAACACCATATATTTT
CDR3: CASSWGQGTGNTIYF

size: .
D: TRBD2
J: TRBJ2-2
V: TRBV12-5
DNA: TGTGCTAGTGGTTCCGGGACTAGCGGGGTCACCGGGGAGCTGTTTTTT
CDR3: CASGSGTSGVTGELFF

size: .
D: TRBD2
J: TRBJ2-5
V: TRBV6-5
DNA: TGTGCCAGCACCCACGGGGCGGGGGAACAAGAGACCCAGTACTTC
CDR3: CASTHGAGEQETQYF

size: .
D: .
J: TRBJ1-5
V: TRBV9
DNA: TGTGCCAGCAGCCCTACGGGTGGCAATCAGCCCCAGCATTTT
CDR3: CASSPTGGNQPQHF

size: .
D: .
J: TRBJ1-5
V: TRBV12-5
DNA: TGTGCTAGTGGTTTGGGGCAGGGAAGGTGGCCCCAGCATTTT
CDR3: CASGLGQGRWPQHF

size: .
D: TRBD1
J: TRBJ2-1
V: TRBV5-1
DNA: TGCGCCAGCAGCATAGACGGACAGGGCGACAATGAGCAGTTCTTC
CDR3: CASSIDGQGDNEQFF

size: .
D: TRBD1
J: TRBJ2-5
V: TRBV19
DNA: TGTGCCAGTAGCGCCGGGACAGAAGAGACCCAGTACTTC
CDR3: CASSAGTEETQYF

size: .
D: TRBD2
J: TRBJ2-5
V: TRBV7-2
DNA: TGTGCCAGCAGCTTTCCAGCGGGGGGCCAAGAGACCCAGTACTTC
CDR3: CASSFPAGGQETQYF

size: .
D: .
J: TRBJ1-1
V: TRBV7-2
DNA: TGTGCCAGCAGCTTAAGTGGGGGCGCTGAAGCTTTCTTT
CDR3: CASSLSGGAEAFF

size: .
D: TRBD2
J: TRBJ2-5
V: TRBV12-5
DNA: TGTGCTAGTGGTTTGGCGACTAGCGGGGGGGCGGACGATAGGGAGACCCAGTACTTC
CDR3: CASGLATSGGADDRETQYF